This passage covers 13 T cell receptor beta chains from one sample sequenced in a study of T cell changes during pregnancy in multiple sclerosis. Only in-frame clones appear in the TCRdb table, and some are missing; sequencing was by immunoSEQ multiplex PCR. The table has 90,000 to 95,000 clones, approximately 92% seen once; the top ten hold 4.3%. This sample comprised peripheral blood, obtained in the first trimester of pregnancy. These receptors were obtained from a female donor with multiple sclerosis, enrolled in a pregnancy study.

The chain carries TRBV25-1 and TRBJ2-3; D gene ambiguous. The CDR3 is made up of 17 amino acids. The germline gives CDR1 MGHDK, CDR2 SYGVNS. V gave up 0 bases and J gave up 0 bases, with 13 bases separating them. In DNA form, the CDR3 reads TGTGCCAGCAGTGAATATAAGGCAGGTTCAAGCACAGATACGCAGTATTTT. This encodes CASSEYKAGSSTDTQYF.

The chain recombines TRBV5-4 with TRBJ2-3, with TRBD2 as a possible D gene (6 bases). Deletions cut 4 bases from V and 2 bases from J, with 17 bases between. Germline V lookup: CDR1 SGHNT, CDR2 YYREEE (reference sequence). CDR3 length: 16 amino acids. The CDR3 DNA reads TGTGCCAGCAGCCCGGACGTTGGGGGGACCACAGATACGCAGTATTTT. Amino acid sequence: CASSPDVGGTTDTQYF. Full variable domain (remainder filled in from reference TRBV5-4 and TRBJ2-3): ETGVTQSPTHLIKTRGQQVTLRCSSQSGHNTVSWYQQALGQGPQFIFQYYREEENGRGNFPPRFSGLQFPNYSSELNVNALELDDSALYLCASSPDVGGTTDTQYFGPGTRLTVL.

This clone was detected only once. The CDR3 DNA sequence: TGTGCCAGCTCAACCTCAGGGTACCAGCCCCAGCATTTT. It encodes CASSTSGYQPQHF. The rearrangement links TRBV18 to TRBJ1-5; D possibly corresponds to TRBD1 (5 bases). V lost 5 bases and J 7 bases, leaving 12 bases between the germline ends. Germline CDR1 and CDR2: KGHSH and LQKENI. The CDR3 totals 13 residues.

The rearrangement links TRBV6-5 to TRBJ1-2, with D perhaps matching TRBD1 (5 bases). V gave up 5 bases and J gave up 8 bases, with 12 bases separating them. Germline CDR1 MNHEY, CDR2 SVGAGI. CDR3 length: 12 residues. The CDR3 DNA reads TGTGCCAGCAGTGCTGGGGCCGGGGGCTACACCTTC. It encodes CASSAGAGGYTF.

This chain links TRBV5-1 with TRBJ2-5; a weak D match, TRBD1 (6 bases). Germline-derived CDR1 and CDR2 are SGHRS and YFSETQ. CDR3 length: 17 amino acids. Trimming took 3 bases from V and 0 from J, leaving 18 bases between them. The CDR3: CASSSPRDRRYQETQYF. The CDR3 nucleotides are TGCGCCAGCAGCTCCCCAAGAGACAGGCGTTACCAAGAGACCCAGTACTTC.

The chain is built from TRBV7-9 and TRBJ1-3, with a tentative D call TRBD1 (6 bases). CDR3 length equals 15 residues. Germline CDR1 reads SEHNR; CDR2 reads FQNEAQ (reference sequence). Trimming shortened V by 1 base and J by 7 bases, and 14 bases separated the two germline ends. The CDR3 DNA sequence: TGTGCCAGCAGCTTAGTATCAGGGGCGAGGAACACCATATATTTT. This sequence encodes CASSLVSGARNTIYF.

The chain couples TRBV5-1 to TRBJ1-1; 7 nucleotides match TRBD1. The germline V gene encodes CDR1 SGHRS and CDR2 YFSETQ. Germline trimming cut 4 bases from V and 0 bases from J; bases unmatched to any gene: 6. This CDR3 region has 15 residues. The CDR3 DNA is TGCGCCAGCAGCCGGACAGGAAACATGAACACTGAAGCTTTCTTT. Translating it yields CASSRTGNMNTEAFF.

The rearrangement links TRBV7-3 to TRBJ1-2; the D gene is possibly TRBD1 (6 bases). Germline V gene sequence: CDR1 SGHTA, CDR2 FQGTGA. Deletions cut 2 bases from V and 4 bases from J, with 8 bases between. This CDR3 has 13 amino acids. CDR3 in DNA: TGTGCCAGCAGCTTACTACAGGGCTATGGCTACACCTTC. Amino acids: CASSLLQGYGYTF. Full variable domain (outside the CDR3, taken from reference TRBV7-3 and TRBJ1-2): GAGVSQTPSNKVTEKGKYVELRCDPISGHTALYWYRQSLGQGPEFLIYFQGTGAADDSGLPNDRFFAVRPEGSVSTLKIQRTERGDSAVYLCASSLLQGYGYTFGSGTRLTVV.

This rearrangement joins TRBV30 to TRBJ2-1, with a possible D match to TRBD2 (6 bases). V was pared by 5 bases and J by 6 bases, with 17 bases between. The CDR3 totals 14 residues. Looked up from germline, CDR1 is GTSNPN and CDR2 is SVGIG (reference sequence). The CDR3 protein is CAWAGLPSSNEQFF. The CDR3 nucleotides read TGTGCCTGGGCGGGACTTCCCTCTTCCAATGAGCAGTTCTTC.

The CDR3 is CASGLYLGLMNTEAFF. CDR3 nucleotides: TGTGCCAGCGGCCTTTATCTGGGACTTATGAACACTGAAGCTTTCTTT. The V call is TRBV11-2, the J call TRBJ1-1; tentatively, D is TRBD1 (5 bases). This CDR3 region has 16 residues. Germline V gene sequence: CDR1 SGHAT, CDR2 FQNNGV. The V and J ends lost 8 bases and 0 bases respectively, with 19 bases between them.

This chain's CDR3 is CASSKGDELETQYF. DNA for the CDR3: TGTGCCAGCAGTAAGGGGGACGAATTAGAGACCCAGTACTTC. The rearrangement links TRBV2 to TRBJ2-5; TRBD1 is a possible D gene (6 bases). Germline V gene lookup returns CDR1 SNHLY and CDR2 FYNNEI. The CDR3 is made up of 14 amino acids. The V end was cut by 5 bases, the J end by 4 bases, with 14 bases between.

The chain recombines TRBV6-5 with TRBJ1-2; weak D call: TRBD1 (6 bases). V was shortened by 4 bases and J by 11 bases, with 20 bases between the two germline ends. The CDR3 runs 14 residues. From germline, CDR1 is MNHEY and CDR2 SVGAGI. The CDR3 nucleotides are TGTGCCAGCAGTTCTACAGGGCAAAAGGTTTTATACACCTTC. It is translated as CASSSTGQKVLYTF.

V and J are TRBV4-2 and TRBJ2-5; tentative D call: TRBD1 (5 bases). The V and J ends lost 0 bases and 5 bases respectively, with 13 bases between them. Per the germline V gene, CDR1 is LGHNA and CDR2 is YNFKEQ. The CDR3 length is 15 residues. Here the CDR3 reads CASSQEPRVGETQYF. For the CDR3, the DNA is TGTGCCAGCAGCCAAGAACCCAGGGTAGGCGAGACCCAGTACTTC.